What follows are 28 T cell receptor beta chains derived from one specimen sequenced in a study of blood T cells in healthy people across ages. The use of a sample-barcoded 5' primer and a J-beta primer mix characterized a second PCR of roughly 6 to 11 cycles. One entry per CDR3 protein, called by TCRdb with MiXCR from the 5' RACE reads. The top ten clones hold 30% to 35% of a sample with hundreds of thousands of distinct CDR3 sequences, around 49% of them seen once. The sequenced sample was blood. Source of these receptors: a woman aged 55-69 years in good health.

There are many counts of this clonotype. This chain joins TRBV6-6 and TRBJ2-3; 9 nucleotides match TRBD2. The V gene's germline CDR1 is MNHNY and CDR2 SVGAGI (reference sequence). The trim removed 2 bases at V and 0 bases at J, leaving 0 bases unmatched. This CDR3 has 15 amino acids. CDR3 sequence: CASSYTSGSTDTQYF. The CDR3 DNA follows: TGTGCCAGCAGTTACACTAGCGGGAGCACAGATACGCAGTATTTT.

V gene TRBV3-1 combines with J gene TRBJ2-1; D might be TRBD2 (6 bases). CDR1 is LGHDT and CDR2 is YNNKEL in the germline V gene (reference sequence). The V end was cut by 1 base, the J end by 5 bases, with 12 bases between. There are 15 residues in the CDR3. Here the CDR3 DNA reads TGTGCCAGCAGCCAAGGCCTCTGGGGGGACAATGAGCAGTTCTTC. Its translation: CASSQGLWGDNEQFF.

In its sample, this clonotype was seen a few times. The chain links TRBV20-1 to TRBJ2-5; TRBD2 is a possible D gene (5 bases). The CDR3 is 14 amino acids. V dropped 3 bases and J dropped 5 bases, with 16 bases sitting between them. Germline V gene data show CDR1 as DFQATT and CDR2 as SNEGSKA (reference sequence). The CDR3: CSASIDTRGETQYF. CDR3 nucleotide sequence: TGCAGTGCTAGTATAGACACCCGAGGGGAGACCCAGTACTTC.

CDR3: CASSQQGAADTQYF. CDR3 in DNA: TGCGCCAGCAGCCAACAGGGGGCCGCAGATACGCAGTATTTT. This rearrangement joins TRBV4-3 to TRBJ2-3; 8 bases line up with TRBD1. V gave up 2 bases and J gave up 4 bases; unmatched junction bases: 2. The CDR3 length is 14 residues. The germline V gene encodes CDR1 LGHNA and CDR2 YSLEER.

The chain is built from TRBV27 and TRBJ2-7; D may be TRBD1 (6 bases). Germline values: CDR1 MNHEY, CDR2 SMNVEV (reference sequence). The CDR3 has 14 residues. V gave up 6 bases and J gave up 7 bases, with 19 bases separating them. CDR3 nucleotides: TGTGCCAGCAGAGCGACAGGCGGCCTGGGGGAGCAGTACTTC. Protein: CASRATGGLGEQYF.

This clonotype was seen only a few times. The rearrangement uses TRBV14 and TRBJ2-1; D remains unclear. The CDR3 spans 13 residues. Germline V gives CDR1 SGHDN, CDR2 FVKESK. Between the trimmed V and J ends, which lost 5 bases and 7 bases, there was a span of 12 bases. The CDR3 is CASSLDRLNEQFF. DNA for the CDR3: TGTGCCAGCAGCTTGGACCGTCTAAATGAGCAGTTCTTC.

This chain links TRBV12-3 or TRBV12-4 with TRBJ1-6, with D possibly TRBD1 on 6 matching bases. The CDR3 is 14 amino acids. The ends were cut back, 6 bases at V and 6 bases at J, with 12 bases in the middle. CDR3 DNA: TGTGCCAGCAGACCACAGGGCATTAATTCACCCCTCCACTTT. It specifies CASRPQGINSPLHF.

The chain couples TRBV15 to TRBJ2-1; D possibly corresponds to TRBD2 (5 bases). The germline V and J ends were trimmed by 0 bases and 10 bases, with 16 bases remaining between them. Germline CDR1 is LNHNV and CDR2 is YYDKDF (reference sequence). The length of the CDR3 is 15 residues. CDR3 protein: CATSRDGAAEREQFF. CDR3 in DNA: TGTGCCACCAGCAGAGACGGAGCGGCAGAACGAGAGCAGTTCTTC.

Many counts were recorded for this clonotype. V usage is TRBV7-2 and J usage is TRBJ2-3, with unresolved D. V was pared by 5 bases and J by 1 base, with 4 bases between. The CDR3 covers 12 residues. The V gene's germline CDR1 is SGHTA and CDR2 FQGNSA. This chain's CDR3 is CASSPGTDTQYF. The CDR3 nucleotides are TGTGCCAGCAGCCCTGGCACAGATACGCAGTATTTT.

In its sample, this clonotype was seen once. A much larger clonotype is one base distant, so this may be a read error. This chain joins TRBV12-3 or TRBV12-4 and TRBJ1-1; unclear D gene. This CDR3 is 14 amino acids long. CDR3 DNA sequence: TGTGCCAGCAGTTTAAATCCCCCGAACGCTGAAGCTTTCTTT. Amino acids: CASSLNPPNAEAFF.

This clonotype appeared a few times. The chain carries TRBV7-2 and TRBJ2-1, with 11 bases aligning to TRBD2. The CDR3 totals 15 residues. CDR1 and CDR2 from the germline V gene are SGHTA and FQGNSA. After removal of 6 bases from V and 6 bases from J, the junction contained 7 bases not matched to a gene. CDR3 DNA: TGTGCCAGCAGACCCCGACTAGCGGGACCCAATGAGCAGTTCTTC. It translates to CASRPRLAGPNEQFF.

The chain uses TRBV9 and TRBJ2-3; no reliable D call. There are 13 residues in the CDR3. V was pared by 4 bases and J by 4 bases, with 10 bases between. Looked up from germline, CDR1 is SGDLS and CDR2 is YYNGEE. CDR3 amino acids: CASSPVSPDTQYF. Written as DNA, the CDR3 is TGTGCCAGCAGCCCGGTAAGCCCAGATACGCAGTATTTT.

This chain joins TRBV6-5 and TRBJ1-1, with D perhaps matching TRBD1 (5 bases). Trimming left V 7 bases short and J 11 bases short, with 17 bases between. Germline assignment: CDR1 MNHEY and CDR2 SVGAGI. This CDR3 contains 12 residues. The CDR3 region is CASTTTDGSAFF. CDR3 coding DNA: TGTGCCAGCACTACGACAGATGGGAGTGCTTTCTTT.

This chain links TRBV7-2 with TRBJ2-1; 12 nucleotides match TRBD2. Germline assignment: CDR1 SGHTA and CDR2 FQGNSA. The CDR3 length is 17 residues. J was trimmed by 3 bases and V by 3 bases; bases with no gene match: 6. For the CDR3, the DNA is TGTGCCAGCAGCTTTCTAGCGGGAGGGGGCATCTACAATGAGCAGTTCTTC. Encoded protein: CASSFLAGGGIYNEQFF.

The table lists this clonotype with many counts. V gene TRBV10-3 combines with J gene TRBJ2-6, with 7 bases that match TRBD1. Germline CDR1 ENHRY, CDR2 SYGVKD. The V segment lost 4 bases and the J segment 2 bases; nucleotides outside the gene matches: 5. There are 16 residues in the CDR3. As DNA, the CDR3 is TGTGCCATCAGTGGACGACAGGGAGCTGGGGCCAACGTCCTGACTTTC. This encodes CAISGRQGAGANVLTF.

The chain carries TRBV25-1 and TRBJ2-7, with a weak D call TRBD2 (6 bases). Germline-derived CDR1 and CDR2 are MGHDK and SYGVNS. Trimming removed 2 bases at V and 1 base at J, with 12 bases between. This CDR3 spans 15 amino acids. CDR3 in DNA: TGTGCCAGCAGTGAAGGGGTAGCGGTTTCCTACGAGCAGTACTTC. Translation: CASSEGVAVSYEQYF.

The table lists this clonotype with a few counts. V and J are TRBV28 and TRBJ2-5, with D tentatively TRBD1 or TRBD2 (6 bases each). This CDR3 is 16 amino acids long. The germline V and J ends were trimmed by 1 base and 5 bases, with 17 bases remaining between them. Germline loops: CDR1 MDHEN, CDR2 SYDVKM. The CDR3 here is CASSLYAGEVAETQYF. As DNA, the CDR3 is TGTGCCAGCAGTTTATACGCAGGGGAGGTGGCGGAGACCCAGTACTTC.

The J gene is TRBJ1-2, the V gene TRBV7-2, with 9 bases aligning to TRBD1. The CDR3 length is 13 residues. CDR1 is SGHTA and CDR2 is FQGNSA in the germline V gene. With 5 bases clipped from V and 11 bases from J, the junction kept 9 bases outside the gene matches. The CDR3 spells CASSTDRGGVYTF. CDR3 nucleotides: TGTGCCAGCAGCACGGACAGGGGAGGTGTATACACCTTC.

The genes are TRBV15 and TRBJ1-1; D is unclear. Germline loops: CDR1 LNHNV, CDR2 YYDKDF (reference sequence). V gave up 6 bases and J gave up 5 bases, with 10 bases separating them. The CDR3 contains 12 residues. The CDR3 DNA reads TGTGCCACCAGTTTCTTGGGTACTGAAGCTTTCTTT. This codes for CATSFLGTEAFF.

The J gene is TRBJ2-1, the V gene TRBV5-1, with 8 bases that match TRBD2. From germline, CDR1 is SGHRS and CDR2 YFSETQ. The CDR3 contains 15 residues. The V gene end was trimmed by 3 bases and the J gene end by 4 bases; junction bases not matched to a gene: 6. CDR3 protein: CASSWGLDGYNEQFF. The CDR3 DNA sequence: TGCGCCAGCAGCTGGGGACTAGATGGGTACAATGAGCAGTTCTTC.

In its sample, this clonotype was seen a few times. The rearrangement links TRBV20-1 to TRBJ1-2; 9 bases are shared with TRBD1. This CDR3 contains 14 residues. Per germline, CDR1 DFQATT and CDR2 SNEGSKA (reference sequence). V lost 6 bases, J lost 5 bases, and 10 bases stayed unmatched. CDR3 region: CSASSQGAGYGYTF. As DNA, the CDR3 is TGCAGTGCGTCCTCACAGGGGGCGGGGTATGGCTACACCTTC.

The chain uses TRBV20-1 and TRBJ1-4; D is ambiguous. V shed 6 bases and J shed 4 bases, with 9 bases lying between them. Germline-derived CDR1 and CDR2 are DFQATT and SNEGSKA (reference sequence). This CDR3 spans 12 amino acids. The CDR3 bases are TGCAGTGCCAGACGGGATAATGAAAAACTGTTTTTT. Translated: CSARRDNEKLFF.

This rearrangement joins TRBV14 to TRBJ2-5, with 7 bases lining up with TRBD2. The junction had 3 bases not matched to a gene; V was cut back by 8 bases and J by 3 bases. Germline CDR1 SGHDN, CDR2 FVKESK. CDR3 size: 12 residues. CDR3 nucleotides: TGTGCCAGCCGCCGGGGGGAAGAGACCCAGTACTTC. It is translated as CASRRGEETQYF.

This clonotype was seen more than once but under ten times. This chain uses TRBV27 with TRBJ2-2; TRBD1 matches 9 bases. The junction had 4 bases not matched to a gene; V was cut back by 1 base and J by 4 bases. The CDR3 is 16 residues long. Germline V gene lookup returns CDR1 MNHEY and CDR2 SMNVEV (reference sequence). CDR3 DNA sequence: TGTGCCAGCAGTTTATACGGGACAGGGACCACCGGGGAGCTGTTTTTT. Its translation: CASSLYGTGTTGELFF.

The chain uses TRBV7-2 and TRBJ2-3, with a tentative D call TRBD2 (6 bases). Germline loops: CDR1 SGHTA, CDR2 FQGNSA. Trimming removed 5 bases from V and 5 bases from J, with 20 bases in between. CDR3 length: 16 amino acids. The CDR3 reads CASSPRARRGVDTQYF. The CDR3 bases are TGTGCCAGCAGCCCGCGGGCAAGGCGCGGGGTAGATACGCAGTATTTT.

The CDR3 DNA reads TGTGCCAGCAGCTTAAGTGGACAGGGGAGCATTCAGTACTTC. This codes for CASSLSGQGSIQYF. The rearrangement links TRBV7-3 to TRBJ2-5, with 9 nucleotides matching TRBD1. The J call may be in error: the DNA end matches TRBJ2-4 better. CDR3 length: 14 residues. The V gene's germline CDR1 is SGHTA and CDR2 FQGTGA.

The genes are TRBV20-1 and TRBJ2-3, with 7 bases fitting TRBD2. CDR3 length: 14 residues. CDR1 and CDR2 from the germline V gene are DFQATT and SNEGSKA (reference sequence). V lost 0 bases and J lost 4; bases outside the gene matches: 4. The CDR3: CSARDGAGADTQYF. The CDR3 DNA reads TGCAGTGCTAGAGATGGGGCGGGAGCAGATACGCAGTATTTT.

This chain links TRBV30 with TRBJ1-2; 10 bases align to TRBD1. Per the germline V gene, CDR1 is GTSNPN and CDR2 is SVGIG (reference sequence). V was pared by 3 bases and J by 7 bases, with 8 bases of the junction left unmatched. CDR3 length: 14 amino acids. CDR3 nucleotide sequence: TGTGCCTGGAGGGACAGGGGGTTGGTTGGTGGCTACACCTTC. Its translation is CAWRDRGLVGGYTF.